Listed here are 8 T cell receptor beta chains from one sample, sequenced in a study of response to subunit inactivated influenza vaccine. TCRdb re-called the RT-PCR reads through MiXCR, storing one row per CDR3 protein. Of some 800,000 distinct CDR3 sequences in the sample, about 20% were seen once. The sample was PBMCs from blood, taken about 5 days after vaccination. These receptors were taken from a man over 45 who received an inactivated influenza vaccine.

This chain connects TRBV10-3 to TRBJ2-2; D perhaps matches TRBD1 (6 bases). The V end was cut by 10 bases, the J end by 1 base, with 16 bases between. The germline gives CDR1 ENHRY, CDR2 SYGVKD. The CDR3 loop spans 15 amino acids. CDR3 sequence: CATYLGRGNTGELFF. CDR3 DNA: TGTGCCACCTACCTCGGCAGGGGGAACACCGGGGAGCTGTTTTTT.

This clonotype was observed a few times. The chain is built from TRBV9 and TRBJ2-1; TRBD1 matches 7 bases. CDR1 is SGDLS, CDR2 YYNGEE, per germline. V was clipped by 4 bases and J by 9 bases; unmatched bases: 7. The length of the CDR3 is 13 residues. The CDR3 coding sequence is TGTGCCAGCAGCACCGGACAGGTGGGTGAGCAGTTCTTC. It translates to CASSTGQVGEQFF. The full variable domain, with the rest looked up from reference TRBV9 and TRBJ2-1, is DSGVTQTPKHLITATGQRVTLRCSPRSGDLSVYWYQQSLDQGLQFLIQYYNGEERAKGNILERFSAQQFPDLHSELNLSSLELGDSALYFCASSTGQVGEQFFGPGTRLTVL.

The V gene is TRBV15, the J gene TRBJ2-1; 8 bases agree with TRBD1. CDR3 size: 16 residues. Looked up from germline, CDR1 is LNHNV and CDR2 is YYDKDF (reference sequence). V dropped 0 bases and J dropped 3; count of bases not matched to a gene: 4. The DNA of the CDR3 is TGTGCCACCAGCAGAGATGGAACAGGGGGCTACAATGAGCAGTTCTTC. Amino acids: CATSRDGTGGYNEQFF.

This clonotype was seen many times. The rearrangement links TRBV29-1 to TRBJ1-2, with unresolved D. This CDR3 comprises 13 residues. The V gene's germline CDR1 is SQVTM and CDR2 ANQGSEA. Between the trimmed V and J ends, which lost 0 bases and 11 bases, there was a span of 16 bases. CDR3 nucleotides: TGCAGCGTTGAAGATGATGGGTCTCGCTTATACACCTTC. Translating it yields CSVEDDGSRLYTF.

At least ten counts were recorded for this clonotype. The CDR3 sequence is CASSPDWGRSEQYF. DNA of the CDR3: TGTGCCAGCAGCCCCGACTGGGGAAGGAGCGAGCAGTACTTC. This rearrangement joins TRBV5-5 to TRBJ2-7; no definite D call. V gave up 4 bases and J gave up 6 bases, with 17 bases separating them. This CDR3 is built from 14 residues. Germline lookup yields CDR1 SGHKS and CDR2 YYEKEE (reference sequence).

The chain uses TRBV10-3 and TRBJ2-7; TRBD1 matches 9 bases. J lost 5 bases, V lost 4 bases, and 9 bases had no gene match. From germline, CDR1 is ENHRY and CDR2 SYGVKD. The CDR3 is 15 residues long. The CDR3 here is CAISATGTGSHEQYF. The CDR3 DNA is TGTGCCATCAGTGCAACCGGGACAGGGTCCCACGAGCAGTACTTC.

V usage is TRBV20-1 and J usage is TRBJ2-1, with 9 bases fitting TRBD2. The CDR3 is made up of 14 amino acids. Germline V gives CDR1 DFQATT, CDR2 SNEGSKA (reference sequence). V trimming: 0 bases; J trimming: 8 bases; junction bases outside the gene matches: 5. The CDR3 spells CSARDLAGLDEQFF. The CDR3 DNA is TGCAGTGCTAGAGACCTAGCGGGATTGGATGAGCAGTTCTTC.

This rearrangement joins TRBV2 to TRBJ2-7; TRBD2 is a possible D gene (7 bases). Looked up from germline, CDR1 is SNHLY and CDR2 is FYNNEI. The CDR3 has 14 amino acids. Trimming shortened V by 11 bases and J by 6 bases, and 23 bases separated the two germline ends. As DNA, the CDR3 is TGTGCCGGCGGGGGCGACAGTTTTCAGGCCGAGCAGTACTTC. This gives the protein CAGGGDSFQAEQYF.